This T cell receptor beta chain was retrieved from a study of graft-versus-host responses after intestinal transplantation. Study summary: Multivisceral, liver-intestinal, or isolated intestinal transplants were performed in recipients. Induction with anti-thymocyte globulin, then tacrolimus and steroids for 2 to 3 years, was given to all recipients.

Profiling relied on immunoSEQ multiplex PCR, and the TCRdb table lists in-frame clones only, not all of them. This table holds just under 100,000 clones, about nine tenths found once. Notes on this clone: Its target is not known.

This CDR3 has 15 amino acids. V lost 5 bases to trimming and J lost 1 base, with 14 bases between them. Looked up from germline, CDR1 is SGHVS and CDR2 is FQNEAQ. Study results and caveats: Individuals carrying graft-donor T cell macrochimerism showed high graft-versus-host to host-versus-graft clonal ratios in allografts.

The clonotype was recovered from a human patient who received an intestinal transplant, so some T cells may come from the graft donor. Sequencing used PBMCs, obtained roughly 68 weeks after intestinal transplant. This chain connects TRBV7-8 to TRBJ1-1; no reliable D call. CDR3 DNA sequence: TGTGCCAGCAGCCCTCTCCGGGCCGCGAACACTGAAGCTTTCTTT. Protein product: CASSPLRAANTEAFF.